The rows below give T cell receptor beta chains drawn from one sample of a study of cytomegalovirus exposure and HLA in healthy donors. Sequencing was performed with immunoSEQ multiplex PCR; in TCRdb, only in-frame clones are kept and a portion is missing. The table has 100,000 to 150,000 clones, about 86% seen once. The sample taken for sequencing was PBMCs. All receptors derive from a man younger than 30 in good health and CMV-seronegative. Each CDR3 is given with its conserved first and last residue. The D gene is left open where the match is weak. Some rows mark clone size as missing; the rest say once, few, many or name a class of expanded clone.

j_gene	abundance	v_gene	d_gene	len	CDR3nt	CDR3aa
TRBJ1-5	.	TRBV15	.	13	TGTGCCACCAGCCCCTACCTCAATCAGCCCCAGCATTTT	CATSPYLNQPQHF
TRBJ2-6	.	TRBV27	.	15	TGTGCCAGCAGTCCGACAGGATCTGGGGCCAACGTCCTGACTTTC	CASSPTGSGANVLTF
TRBJ1-5	.	TRBV18	.	14	TGTGCCAGCTCACCCGTGGCAGATTATCAGCCCCAGCATTTT	CASSPVADYQPQHF
TRBJ1-4	.	TRBV7-6	TRBD1	16	TGTGCCAGCAGCTTGCTCCACAGGGGACTTAATGAAAAACTGTTTTTT	CASSLLHRGLNEKLFF
TRBJ2-3	.	TRBV11-3	TRBD2	15	TGTGCCAGCAGCCCAACAGCGGGGAGCACAGATACGCAGTATTTT	CASSPTAGSTDTQYF
TRBJ1-3	.	TRBV4-3	.	13	TGCGCCAGCAGCCCTAACCCTGGAAACACCATATATTTT	CASSPNPGNTIYF
TRBJ1-1	.	TRBV7-9	TRBD1	15	TGTGCCAGCAGCGGGATGACAGGGGGTTTAACTGAAGCTTTCTTT	CASSGMTGGLTEAFF
TRBJ2-7	.	TRBV30	.	11	TGTGCCTGGATTCGGGGCTACGAGCAGTACTTC	CAWIRGYEQYF
TRBJ2-3	.	TRBV14	TRBD1	12	TGTGCCAGCAGCGTGACAGGGGGGAAGCAGTATTTT	CASSVTGGKQYF
TRBJ2-7	.	TRBV27	TRBD1	14	TGTGCCAGCAGTATGCGACAGGGGTCCTACGAGCAGTACTTC	CASSMRQGSYEQYF
TRBJ2-4	.	TRBV7-6	.	16	TGTGCCAGCAGCCCGGACTTATATGGTAGCAAAAACATTCAGTACTTC	CASSPDLYGSKNIQYF
TRBJ1-1	.	TRBV7-6	.	14	TGTGCCAGCAGCTTAGTGCAGGGCGAGAGCGAAGCTTTCTTT	CASSLVQGESEAFF
TRBJ1-5	.	TRBV4-3	.	15	TGCGCCAGCAGCCAAGATGGCAGGGTTCATCAGCCCCAGCATTTT	CASSQDGRVHQPQHF
TRBJ1-2	.	TRBV7-9	.	13	TGTGCCAGCAGCTTGGACGGGACTCGAGGCTACACCTTC	CASSLDGTRGYTF
TRBJ1-1	.	TRBV29-1	.	10	TGCAGCGTTGGGGAGGTTGAAGCTTTCTTT	CSVGEVEAFF
TRBJ2-2	.	TRBV11-3	.	11	TGTGCCAGCAGTCGTACCGGGGAGCTGTTTTTT	CASSRTGELFF
TRBJ2-7	.	TRBV27	.	13	TGTGCCAGCAGTTTCGGCAGGGACTACGAGCAGTACTTC	CASSFGRDYEQYF
TRBJ1-6	.	TRBV7-7	TRBD1	15	TGTGCTAGCAGCTTAGGGACAGGGGAAAATTCACCCCTCCACTTT	CASSLGTGENSPLHF
TRBJ1-4	.	TRBV30	.	16	TGTGCCTGGAGTACCACAGGGAAGGTGGCTAATGAAAAACTGTTTTTT	CAWSTTGKVANEKLFF
TRBJ2-5	.	TRBV2	TRBD2	14	TGTGCCAGCAGTGCGGGGGGTTACCAAGAGACCCAGTACTTC	CASSAGGYQETQYF
TRBJ1-1	.	TRBV29-1	.	13	TGCAGCGTTGAGGGCCCCACGAACACTGAAGCTTTCTTT	CSVEGPTNTEAFF
TRBJ1-2	.	TRBV30	TRBD1	15	TGTGCCTGGAGTTTCAGACAGGGGGTTAACTATGGCTACACCTTC	CAWSFRQGVNYGYTF
TRBJ1-5	.	TRBV9	.	15	TGTGCCAGCAGCGTAGCCGGACAGACAAATCAGCCCCAGCATTTT	CASSVAGQTNQPQHF
TRBJ1-2	once	TRBV6-1	TRBD1	14	TGTGCCACCCTCAGGGGGGCGGCGAACTATGGCTACACCTTC	CATLRGAANYGYTF
TRBJ1-4	once	TRBV15	TRBD1	15	TGTGCCACCAGCAGGGAACAGGGGAGTTATGTAAAACTGTTTTTT	CATSREQGSYVKLFF
TRBJ1-5	.	TRBV9	TRBD1	15	TGTGCCAGCAGCGTAGGGACAGGGGATAATCAGCCCCAGCATTTT	CASSVGTGDNQPQHF
TRBJ1-3	.	TRBV10-3	TRBD1	14	TGTGCCATCAGGGCGACAGGGTCTGGAAACACCATATATTTT	CAIRATGSGNTIYF
TRBJ2-1	.	TRBV7-3	.	13	TGTGCCAGCAGCTTAAGCGGCTACAATGAGCAGTTCTTC	CASSLSGYNEQFF
TRBJ2-7	.	TRBV9	.	11	TGTGCCAGCGGGCAGCGGGACGAGCAGTACTTC	CASGQRDEQYF
TRBJ1-4	once	TRBV6-4	.	14	TGTGCCAGCAGCCCGCAGTTGGGGGCGAAGGAACTGTTTTTT	CASSPQLGAKELFF
TRBJ1-2	.	TRBV2	.	12	TGTGCCAGCAGTGAATCCCTGGAGATCTACACCTTC	CASSESLEIYTF
TRBJ2-3	.	TRBV9	.	15	TGTGCCAGCAGCCAGGTCGGATCTAGCACAGATACGCAGTATTTT	CASSQVGSSTDTQYF
TRBJ2-1	.	TRBV5-4	.	16	TGTGCCAGCAGCTCACAATCCCGGGACTCCTACAATGAGCAGTTCTTC	CASSSQSRDSYNEQFF
TRBJ2-7	.	TRBV7-9	TRBD1	15	TGTGCCAGCAGAAACGGACAGGCCTCCTCTCACGAGCAGTACTTC	CASRNGQASSHEQYF
TRBJ1-3	.	TRBV7-9	.	16	TGTGCCACACCGGGAGGTTGGAGGGATTCTGGAAACACCATATATTTT	CATPGGWRDSGNTIYF
TRBJ1-6	.	TRBV9	.	14	TGTGCCAGCACCTTAGGACAGACAAATTCACCCCTCCACTTT	CASTLGQTNSPLHF
TRBJ2-6	.	TRBV18	TRBD1	18	TGTGCCAGCTCACCTACACGGGACAGGGTTTCTGGGGCCAACGTCCTGACTTTC	CASSPTRDRVSGANVLTF